Presented here are 26 T cell receptor beta chains from one specimen sequenced in a study of cytomegalovirus exposure and HLA in healthy donors. PCR was performed using 60 Vbeta and 13 Jbeta primers. Some clones are missing from TCRdb's copy, which holds only in-frame ones; the method was immunoSEQ multiplex PCR. Found here are about 100,000 clones, roughly 74% of them singletons; the top ten hold less than 2%. The specimen was PBMCs. All receptors derive from a woman aged 40-49 years in good health and CMV-seronegative.

The rearrangement links TRBV11-2 to TRBJ2-3; 11 bases line up with TRBD1. With 6 bases clipped from V and 4 bases from J, the junction kept 12 bases outside the gene matches. The CDR3 sequence is 17 residues long. In germline, CDR1 is SGHAT, CDR2 FQNNGV. CDR3 residues: CASSHDGTGGFADTQYF. CDR3 DNA: TGTGCCAGCAGTCATGACGGGACAGGGGGTTTCGCAGATACGCAGTATTTT.

This clone turned up a few times. The genes are TRBV5-1 and TRBJ2-5; possible D gene TRBD1, 5 bases. V was pared by 3 bases and J by 4 bases, with 7 bases between. CDR1 and CDR2 from the germline V gene are SGHRS and YFSETQ. The CDR3 covers 12 residues. In DNA form, the CDR3 reads TGCGCCAGCAGCTCGCAGGGAGAGACCCAGTACTTC. Amino acid sequence: CASSSQGETQYF.

This clone was detected only once. The chain uses TRBV5-1 and TRBJ2-1; the D is unclear. V gave up 0 bases and J gave up 6 bases, with 4 bases separating them. This CDR3 contains 12 residues. Germline CDR1 SGHRS, CDR2 YFSETQ. CDR3 in amino acids: CASSLVLNEQFF. CDR3 bases: TGCGCCAGCAGCTTGGTTCTCAATGAGCAGTTCTTC.

The CDR3 protein is CASSYSGGSQETQYF. Here the CDR3 DNA reads TGTGCCAGCAGTTACTCGGGAGGGTCCCAAGAGACCCAGTACTTC. The chain is built from TRBV13 and TRBJ2-5; 8 nucleotides match TRBD2. The CDR3 length is 15 residues. The trim removed 6 bases at V and 1 base at J, leaving 7 bases unmatched. The V gene's germline CDR1 is PRHDT and CDR2 FYEKMQ (reference sequence).

The CDR3 DNA is TGTGCCTGGCGTCGGGGGGGAGGGATCTCTGGAAACACCATATATTTT. Its protein is CAWRRGGGISGNTIYF. The chain carries TRBV30 and TRBJ1-3; tentatively, D is TRBD1 (5 bases). The CDR3 is made up of 16 amino acids. The germline CDR1 and CDR2 sequences are GTSNPN and SVGIG (reference sequence). Between the trimmed V and J ends, which lost 5 bases and 0 bases, there was a span of 17 bases.

The gene calls are TRBV30 and TRBJ2-5; D is uncertain. CDR3 length: 13 amino acids. Per germline, CDR1 GTSNPN and CDR2 SVGIG (reference sequence). The V gene lost 3 bases and the J gene lost 4 bases, with 12 bases spanning the gap. Here the CDR3 DNA reads TGTGCCTGGAGCCCCCATCCCGGAGAGACCCAGTACTTC. Translating gives CAWSPHPGETQYF.

The chain carries TRBV29-1 and TRBJ1-2; the D gene is possibly TRBD1 (6 bases). V was cut by 0 bases and J by 5 bases, with 22 bases left in between. The germline gives CDR1 SQVTM, CDR2 ANQGSEA. This CDR3 region has 17 residues. DNA for the CDR3: TGCAGCGTTGAAGATCTTCTTAAGGACAGTTTGGTTTATGGCTACACCTTC. It translates to CSVEDLLKDSLVYGYTF.

V usage is TRBV6-1 and J usage is TRBJ2-7; 8 bases map to TRBD1. J gave up 2 bases and V 2 bases, and 5 bases lay outside the gene matches. The CDR3 is 15 residues long. Germline lookup yields CDR1 MNHNS and CDR2 SASEGT. This CDR3 reads CASSERDRSAYEQYF. CDR3 in DNA: TGTGCCAGCAGTGAACGGGACAGGTCGGCCTACGAGCAGTACTTC.

This rearrangement joins TRBV5-6 to TRBJ2-1; D ambiguous. V gave up 4 bases and J gave up 6 bases, with 17 bases separating them. The CDR3 runs 15 residues. Germline CDR1 and CDR2: SGHDT and YYEEEE. This CDR3 reads CASSLNLGVSNEQFF. CDR3 sequence (DNA): TGTGCCAGCAGCCTCAACCTAGGAGTTTCCAATGAGCAGTTCTTC.

The rearrangement links TRBV6-1 to TRBJ2-1, with 9 bases matching TRBD2. CDR3 size: 14 residues. V lost 3 bases to trimming and J lost 4 bases; unmatched junction nucleotides: 1. Germline V gene data show CDR1 as MNHNS and CDR2 as SASEGT. CDR3: CASSDSGSYNEQFF. The CDR3 region has the DNA TGTGCCAGCAGTGATAGCGGGAGTTACAATGAGCAGTTCTTC.

This chain links TRBV9 with TRBJ2-1; tentatively, D is TRBD1 (5 bases). The CDR3 spans 15 residues. Trimming removed 1 base at V and 1 base at J, with 9 bases between. Germline values: CDR1 SGDLS, CDR2 YYNGEE. The CDR3 nucleotides read TGTGCCAGCAGCGTACTCCAGGGTTCCTACAATGAGCAGTTCTTC. Translating gives CASSVLQGSYNEQFF.

The rearrangement uses TRBV4-2 and TRBJ1-4; 7 nucleotides line up with TRBD1. V lost 1 base and J lost 4; bases outside the gene matches: 6. The CDR3 length is 16 residues. Germline V gene data show CDR1 as LGHNA and CDR2 as YNFKEQ. CDR3 nucleotides: TGTGCCAGCAGCCAAGGCCAGACAGGGTTTAATGAAAAACTGTTTTTT. Protein sequence: CASSQGQTGFNEKLFF.

The genes are TRBV5-1 and TRBJ2-7; TRBD1 matches at 10 bases. Germline assignment: CDR1 SGHRS and CDR2 YFSETQ. J lost 5 bases, V lost 3 bases, and 8 bases had no gene match. The CDR3 runs 15 residues. The CDR3 spells CASSSRTGGFDEQYF. As DNA, the CDR3 is TGCGCCAGCAGCTCGAGGACAGGGGGGTTCGACGAGCAGTACTTC.

This clone showed up just a few times. J is TRBJ2-7 and V is TRBV10-1, with 9 nucleotides matching TRBD1. The CDR3 extends over 15 amino acids. Germline V gene sequence: CDR1 WNHNN, CDR2 SYGVQD (reference sequence). After removal of 0 bases from V and 6 bases from J, the junction contained 6 bases not matched to a gene. In nucleotides, the CDR3 is TGCGCCAGCAGTGAGTCGGGACAGGGTGCCTCCGAGCAGTACTTC. It codes for CASSESGQGASEQYF.

The rearrangement joins TRBV28 to TRBJ2-7, with 8 bases identical to TRBD1. Per the germline V gene, CDR1 is MDHEN and CDR2 is SYDVKM. This CDR3 contains 14 residues. Trimming removed 5 bases from V and 2 bases from J; junction bases left unmatched: 5. The DNA of the CDR3 is TGTGCCAGCAGTCCGGGACAGGCAACCTACGAGCAGTACTTC. This gives the protein CASSPGQATYEQYF.

The rearrangement uses TRBV2 and TRBJ1-1; no reliable D call. With 7 bases removed from V and 5 bases from J, the gap between germline ends came to 11 bases. Germline CDR1 SNHLY, CDR2 FYNNEI. The length of the CDR3 is 12 residues. CDR3 region: CASIYGNTEAFF. For the CDR3, the DNA is TGTGCCAGCATCTACGGGAATACTGAAGCTTTCTTT.

This rearrangement joins TRBV6-5 to TRBJ1-5, with D unresolved. Germline V lookup: CDR1 MNHEY, CDR2 SVGAGI. Trimming pared 4 bases from V and 7 bases from J, leaving 17 bases between. The CDR3 covers 15 residues. The CDR3 coding sequence is TGTGCCAGCAGTTTACGGGAGGGAGTTGGACAGCCCCAGCATTTT. Translated: CASSLREGVGQPQHF.

J is TRBJ2-5 and V is TRBV15; the match to TRBD1 covers 11 bases. The J call may be incorrect, as the DNA end agrees better with TRBJ2-7. There are 14 residues in the CDR3. Germline CDR1 and CDR2: LNHNV and YYDKDF (reference sequence). This chain's CDR3 is CATSTGQGAVEQYF. The CDR3 DNA sequence: TGTGCCACCAGCACCGGACAGGGGGCGGTCGAGCAGTACTTC.

The genes are TRBV5-5 and TRBJ2-2; 8 bases align to TRBD1. The CDR3 consists of 16 residues. The germline CDR1 and CDR2 sequences are SGHKS and YYEKEE (reference sequence). Trimming at V came to 0 bases and at J to 1 base, leaving 2 bases not matched to a gene. The CDR3 loop reads CASSLAGTGNTGELFF. The DNA of the CDR3 is TGTGCCAGCAGCTTGGCCGGGACAGGGAACACCGGGGAGCTGTTTTTT.

The CDR3 coding sequence is TGTGCCAGCAGTGAACTAGGCCGGGACACATACGAGCAGTACTTC. Its translation is CASSELGRDTYEQYF. The chain has TRBV2 and TRBJ2-7; D possibly corresponds to TRBD1 (6 bases). V shed 2 bases and J shed 4 bases, with 15 bases lying between them. The germline V gene encodes CDR1 SNHLY and CDR2 FYNNEI. The length of the CDR3 is 15 residues.

This clone showed up just a few times. The CDR3 sequence: CSVSQSSYEQYF. The CDR3 DNA follows: TGCAGCGTTTCACAGAGCTCCTACGAGCAGTACTTC. The chain joins TRBV29-1 to TRBJ2-7; D not certain. This CDR3 is 12 amino acids long. Germline loops: CDR1 SQVTM, CDR2 ANQGSEA. V was clipped by 5 bases and J by 0 bases, with 8 bases between them.

The rearrangement joins TRBV6-1 to TRBJ2-2; no clear D. The CDR3 runs to 14 residues. Germline V gene sequence: CDR1 MNHNS, CDR2 SASEGT. The V end was cut by 6 bases, the J end by 7 bases, with 15 bases between. The CDR3 DNA follows: TGTGCCAGCAGAACAGAAGTTCATCTCGGGGAGCTGTTTTTT. Amino acid sequence: CASRTEVHLGELFF.

This clone came up a few times. The chain uses TRBV6-6 and TRBJ1-6, with a possible D match to TRBD1 (5 bases). This CDR3 is built from 14 residues. The germline V gene has CDR1 MNHNY and CDR2 SVGAGI (reference sequence). V lost 6 bases to trimming and J lost 9 bases, with 15 bases between them. The CDR3 DNA sequence: TGTGCCAGCAGATCCTCCGGAGGGACTTCACCCCTCCACTTT. This translates into CASRSSGGTSPLHF.

This chain joins TRBV30 and TRBJ1-1; 10 bases align to TRBD1. Trimming removed 4 bases from V and 2 bases from J; junction bases left unmatched: 10. Per the germline V gene, CDR1 is GTSNPN and CDR2 is SVGIG (reference sequence). The CDR3 spans 16 residues. The CDR3 is CAWMSDRGRFNTEAFF. CDR3 nucleotides: TGTGCCTGGATGAGTGACAGGGGGCGTTTCAACACTGAAGCTTTCTTT.

The rearrangement joins TRBV7-8 to TRBJ2-7; 12 bases agree with TRBD1. The CDR3 loop spans 16 amino acids. J gave up 7 bases and V 3 bases, and 10 bases lay outside the gene matches. CDR1 is SGHVS and CDR2 is FQNEAQ in the germline V gene. Here the CDR3 reads CASSLGGTGGVGEQYF. CDR3 nucleotides: TGTGCCAGCAGCTTGGGGGGGACAGGGGGCGTGGGGGAGCAGTACTTC.

CDR3 nucleotides: TGTGCCAGCAGCTACTGGACTAGCGGGATATCCGGGGAGCTGTTTTTT. Protein: CASSYWTSGISGELFF. This chain links TRBV11-1 with TRBJ2-2, with TRBD2 matching 12 bases. V lost 4 bases and J lost 6; bases outside the gene matches: 6. The CDR3 length is 16 residues. Germline V lookup: CDR1 SGHAT, CDR2 FQDESV (reference sequence).